Shown below are 25 T cell receptor gamma chains from a single sample sequenced in a study of intestinal T cells in coeliac disease. TRG repertoires were amplified with LymphoTrack primers from 200 ng of biopsy DNA. With CATT, TCRdb re-called clones from the multiplex PCR reads. The data contain hundreds of gamma-chain clones, about 56% of them seen just once; the ten biggest clones take up approximately 23%. Each case's genomic DNA was extracted from ten roughly 4.5-µm formalin-fixed paraffin-embedded scrolls. Sequenced: a duodenal biopsy. These receptors were obtained from a human donor who served as a control with a normal duodenal biopsy, not a healthy volunteer.

This clone was observed a few times. This chain joins TRGV4 and TRGJ1 or TRGJ2. The CDR3 has 14 amino acids. V lost 5 bases, J lost 3 bases, and 10 bases stayed unmatched. Germline CDR1 is EGSTGY and CDR2 is YDSYTSSV. CDR3 sequence reads: CATWGWASYYKKLF. For the CDR3, the DNA is TGTGCCACCTGGGGATGGGCCTCTTATTATAAGAAACTCTTT.

There are a few counts of this clone. This chain links TRGV2 with TRGJP2. The CDR3 has 19 residues. Unmatched junction bases numbered 15, after V lost 0 bases and J lost 2 bases. Germline-derived CDR1 and CDR2 are EGSNGY and YDSYNSKV. The CDR3, as DNA: TGTGCCACCTGGGACGGGGAGGGAGGTATATGGAGTAGTGATTGGATCAAGACGTTT. Translated: CATWDGEGGIWSSDWIKTF.

The chain carries TRGV10 and TRGJP1. TRGV10 falls under the ORF class, with uncertain function. CDR3 length: 14 amino acids. J gave up 6 bases and V 8 bases, and 10 bases lay outside the gene matches. CDR3 coding DNA: TGTGCTGCGTGGATTTATATCCCTGGTTGGTTCAAGATATTT. Translated: CAAWIYIPGWFKIF.

The rearrangement links TRGV5 to TRGJ1 or TRGJ2. Germline CDR1 VINAFY, CDR2 YDVSNSKD. V lost 6 bases, J lost 10 bases, and 6 bases stayed unmatched. This CDR3 is 10 amino acids long. This chain's CDR3 is CATWSSKKLF. CDR3 nucleotide sequence: TGTGCCACCTGGTCATCAAAGAAACTCTTT.

To note about this clone: Given a much more abundant clone one base away, this may be a read error. This sequence joins TRGV2 and TRGJ1 or TRGJ2. The CDR3 runs 18 residues. Trimming cost V 0 bases and J 0 bases; bases outside gene matches: 14. Germline lookup yields CDR1 EGSNGY and CDR2 YDSYNSKV. In nucleotides, the CDR3 is TGTGCCACCTGGGACGGGCGGAGATCGTCTTCGAATTATTATAAGAAACTCTTT. It encodes CATWDGRRSSSNYYKKLF.

The rearrangement links TRGV9 to TRGJ1 or TRGJ2. Trimming took 0 bases from V and 10 from J; bases not matched to a gene: 9. This CDR3 contains 13 residues. Germline-derived CDR1 and CDR2 are GITISATS and ISYDGTV (reference sequence). Here the CDR3 DNA reads TGTGCCTTGTGGGAGGTGGTTATTATAAAGAAACTCTTT. It translates to CALWEVVIIKKLF.

The rearrangement joins TRGV3 to TRGJ1 or TRGJ2. J gave up 16 bases and V 0 bases, and 9 bases lay outside the gene matches. Germline assignment: CDR1 VTNTFY and CDR2 YDVSTARD (reference sequence). This CDR3 spans 11 amino acids. Here the CDR3 DNA reads TGTGCCACCTGGGACAGGCGAAGAAATCTCTTT. Amino acids: CATWDRRRNLF.

V gene TRGV4 combines with J gene TRGJ1 or TRGJ2. This CDR3 spans 16 amino acids. Germline CDR1 reads EGSTGY; CDR2 reads YDSYTSSV. V trimming: 5 bases; J trimming: 0 bases; junction bases outside the gene matches: 13. The CDR3 spells CATWGLSLANYYKKLF. Written as DNA, the CDR3 is TGTGCCACCTGGGGGCTGAGTCTGGCGAATTATTATAAGAAACTCTTT.

A note on this clone: At one end, the junction sequence differs from germline, possibly due to a read error. V is TRGV4 and J is TRGJ1 or TRGJ2. CDR1 is EGSTGY, CDR2 YDSYTSSV, per germline. There are 14 residues in the CDR3. The DNA for the CDR3 is TGTGCGACCTGGGGAGGGACCCAATATTATAAGAAACTCTTT. Protein sequence: CATWGGTQYYKKLF.

There are a few counts of this clone. The rearrangement joins TRGV2 to TRGJ1 or TRGJ2. This CDR3 is built from 11 residues. The V gene's germline CDR1 is EGSNGY and CDR2 YDSYNSKV. J gave up 7 bases and V 6 bases, and 6 bases lay outside the gene matches. This CDR3 reads CATWKGYKKLF. DNA of the CDR3: TGTGCCACCTGGAAGGGATATAAGAAACTCTTT.

This chain connects TRGV2 to TRGJ1 or TRGJ2. The CDR3 totals 12 residues. The germline V gene encodes CDR1 EGSNGY and CDR2 YDSYNSKV. V shed 0 bases, J shed 13 bases, and the junction held 9 bases outside the gene matches. The CDR3 sequence: CATWDGPIRKLF. In DNA form, the CDR3 reads TGTGCCACCTGGGACGGGCCTATAAGAAAACTCTTT.

This clone was observed a handful of times. This likely reflects a read error, since a far larger clone is one base away. The sample carries other DNA sequences with the same CDR3. The genes are TRGV2 and TRGJP2. Germline assignment: CDR1 EGSNGY and CDR2 YDSYNSKV. This CDR3 contains 16 residues. Trimming cost V 2 bases and J 3 bases; bases outside gene matches: 9. DNA for the CDR3: TGTGCCACCTGGGACGCCTTAAAGGGTAGTGATTGGATCAAGACGTTT. It translates to CATWDALKGSDWIKTF.

The chain employs TRGV3 and TRGJ1 or TRGJ2. V was clipped by 0 bases and J by 11 bases; unmatched bases: 7. This CDR3 has 12 amino acids. The germline V gene encodes CDR1 VTNTFY and CDR2 YDVSTARD (reference sequence). CDR3 nucleotides: TGTGCCACCTGGGACAGGCGGGGGGAGAAACTCTTT. Translation gives CATWDRRGEKLF.

The rearrangement joins TRGV4 to TRGJP2. This CDR3 region has 12 residues. Per the germline V gene, CDR1 is EGSTGY and CDR2 is YDSYTSSV. The CDR3 DNA sequence: TGTGCACCTGGGAGTGGGGATTGGATCAAGACGTTT. Amino acid sequence: CAPGSGDWIKTF.

This clone is labeled hyperexpanded (1% or more). Other DNA sequences in the sample encode the same CDR3. The genes are TRGV3 and TRGJ1 or TRGJ2. Germline V lookup: CDR1 VTNTFY, CDR2 YDVSTARD (reference sequence). The V gene end was trimmed by 4 bases and the J gene end by 6 bases; junction bases not matched to a gene: 12. This CDR3 comprises 14 residues. The CDR3 spells CATWEVRLIYKKLF. The CDR3 coding sequence is TGTGCCACCTGGGAGGTCCGTCTTATTTATAAGAAACTCTTT.

This clone was recorded a few times. V and J are TRGV8 and TRGJ1 or TRGJ2. The CDR3 consists of 10 residues. V trimming: 1 base; J trimming: 12 bases; junction bases outside the gene matches: 3. Germline CDR1 and CDR2: VENAVY and YDSYNSRV. Here the CDR3 reads CATWDSTKLF. CDR3 coding DNA: TGTGCCACCTGGGATAGTACGAAACTCTTT.

This chain links TRGV2 with TRGJP2. This CDR3 spans 13 amino acids. J was trimmed by 8 bases and V by 10 bases; bases with no gene match: 13. Germline CDR1 is EGSNGY and CDR2 is YDSYNSKV. CDR3 in DNA: TGTGCCACTGGGACGGGCGGGGATTGGATCAAGACGTTT. It translates to CATGTGGDWIKTF.

This clone is categorized as hyperexpanded. This chain joins TRGV8 and TRGJ1 or TRGJ2. CDR1 VENAVY and CDR2 YDSYNSRV come from the germline V gene. Trimming took 4 bases from V and 1 from J; bases not matched to a gene: 7. The CDR3 runs 14 residues. The DNA of the CDR3 is TGTGCCACCTGGGAGGCCTCAAATTATTATAAGAAACTCTTT. This translates into CATWEASNYYKKLF.

The chain employs TRGV2 and TRGJ1 or TRGJ2. With V trimmed by 12 bases and J by 3 bases, 20 bases remained unmatched. This CDR3 has 15 residues. CDR1 and CDR2 (germline): EGSNGY, YDSYNSKV. The CDR3 loop reads CADLGSRLGYYKKLF. The CDR3 DNA reads TGTGCCGACCTGGGATCGCGACTTGGTTATTATAAGAAACTCTTT.

The rearrangement links TRGV4 to TRGJ1 or TRGJ2. There are 10 residues in the CDR3. Per germline, CDR1 EGSTGY and CDR2 YDSYTSSV. CDR3 nucleotides: TGTGCACCTCTTTATTATAAGAAACTCTTT. Amino acid sequence: CAPLYYKKLF.

The V gene is TRGV3, the J gene TRGJ1 or TRGJ2. V shed 10 bases, J shed 4 bases, and the junction held 10 bases outside the gene matches. The CDR3 totals 12 residues. CDR1 and CDR2 from the germline V gene are VTNTFY and YDVSTARD (reference sequence). CDR3: CATGRAYYKKLF. In DNA, the CDR3 is TGTGCCACTGGCCGGGCGTATTATAAGAAACTCTTT.

This clone occurred a few times. The V and J genes are TRGV8 and TRGJP2. Germline CDR1 and CDR2: VENAVY and YDSYNSRV. V dropped 0 bases and J dropped 0; count of bases not matched to a gene: 7. This CDR3 region has 17 residues. The DNA of the CDR3 is TGTGCCACCTGGGATAGGCCCAGATATAGTAGTGATTGGATCAAGACGTTT. Its protein product is CATWDRPRYSSDWIKTF.

This sequence joins TRGV4 and TRGJ1 or TRGJ2. CDR1 is EGSTGY and CDR2 is YDSYTSSV in the germline V gene. The junction had 10 bases not matched to a gene; V was cut back by 3 bases and J by 5 bases. The CDR3 is 14 residues long. In DNA form, the CDR3 reads TGTGCCACCTGGGATAGTGAGGGCGATTATAAGAAACTCTTT. Protein sequence: CATWDSEGDYKKLF.

The chain carries TRGV8 and TRGJ1 or TRGJ2. Germline V lookup: CDR1 VENAVY, CDR2 YDSYNSRV. The CDR3 is 13 residues long. CDR3 protein: CAPGIANYYKKLF. As DNA, the CDR3 is TGTGCACCTGGGATAGCGAATTATTATAAGAAACTCTTT.

With regard to this clone: TCRdb has a much larger clone's protein, which differs at residue 14 from the translation of this DNA, likely because of a read error; what is shown is the protein translated from the DNA. The rearrangement joins TRGV2 to TRGJP1. Near its end, the DNA agrees better with TRGJP, so the J call may be wrong. This CDR3 spans 15 amino acids. Germline V CDR1 and CDR2: EGSNGY, YDSYNSKV. The DNA for the CDR3 is TGTGCCACCTGGGACGGGCGACCCACTGGTTGGTTCAAGGTATTT. It encodes CATWDGRPTGWFKVF.